The present entry profiles one T cell receptor (beta chain) with its context. The data originate from a study of cytomegalovirus exposure and HLA in healthy donors. The V and J ends lost 2 bases and 8 bases respectively, with 16 bases between them. Germline V gene sequence: CDR1 SGHRS, CDR2 YFSETQ. This CDR3 region has 14 residues. The PCR employed 60 Vbeta primers together with 13 Jbeta primers. Authors' processing steps: Later work found about 80 million unique TCR beta chains, with about 10 million shared. Sequencing used immunoSEQ multiplex PCR; TCRdb keeps in-frame clones, though not all of them. V and J calls and clone size come straight from that table; D and trimming were deduced from the DNA. The top ten clones hold around 0.85% of a sample with about 160,000 clones, around 90% of them seen once.

J is TRBJ1-2 and V is TRBV5-1, with unresolved D. The receptor was isolated from a young woman in good health and CMV-seronegative. Sequencing input: PBMCs. The CDR3 loop reads CASSLNQIGRGYTF. The CDR3 DNA is TGCGCCAGCAGCTTAAACCAAATCGGGAGGGGCTACACCTTC.